This record concerns one T cell receptor beta chain sequence. Its antigen is currently unknown. These data come from a study of cytomegalovirus exposure and HLA in healthy donors. Study results and caveats: First-cohort TCR clusters tended to co-occur in the roughly 120 validation repertoires, a later analysis found. According to the study, roughly 160 TCR beta chains were cytomegalovirus-associated.

Germline V gives CDR1 SNHLY, CDR2 FYNNEI. J gave up 4 bases and V 4 bases, and 8 bases lay outside the gene matches. The CDR3 is 16 amino acids. The donors were in the approximately 120-subject validation cohort, distinct from the roughly 720-subject first cohort. Clones were read by immunoSEQ multiplex PCR, and TCRdb kept only the in-frame ones, dropping some. Altogether 170,000 or so clones are present, roughly four fifths being singletons, with the ten largest covering approximately 3%. V gene TRBV2 combines with J gene TRBJ2-7; TRBD1 matches 12 bases. The source is a woman aged 18-35 years in good health and CMV-seropositive. Sequencing input: PBMCs. The CDR3, as DNA: TGTGCCAGCAGTGGACTGGGACAGGGGGCGCTTTACGAGCAGTACTTC. Encoded protein: CASSGLGQGALYEQYF.